The 18 T cell receptor beta chains below come from one sample, sequenced in a study of T cell responses to AZD1222 COVID-19 vaccine. Produced via immunoSEQ multiplex PCR; TCRdb's table is partial and in-frame only. The repertoire holds 240,000 or so clones, more than 80% seen once, with roughly 0.6% in the top ten. The sample consisted of peripheral blood, taken on day 0 of AZD1222 vaccination. These receptors were obtained from an adult in good health.

V is TRBV5-6 and J is TRBJ2-7; a possible D gene is TRBD1 (5 bases). V gave up 0 bases and J gave up 2 bases, with 9 bases separating them. CDR3 size: 14 residues. Looked up from germline, CDR1 is SGHDT and CDR2 is YYEEEE. The CDR3: CASSLGQNAYEQYF. The CDR3 DNA reads as TGTGCCAGCAGCTTGGGACAGAATGCCTACGAGCAGTACTTC.

This chain links TRBV24-1 with TRBJ2-1; TRBD2 matches 12 bases. Looked up from germline, CDR1 is KGHDR and CDR2 is SFDVKD. There are 18 residues in the CDR3. V trimming: 3 bases; J trimming: 4 bases; junction bases outside the gene matches: 9. The CDR3, as DNA: TGTGCCACCAGTGATCTCGCTCCTAGCGGGGGGGGTTACAATGAGCAGTTCTTC. This encodes CATSDLAPSGGGYNEQFF.

This chain joins TRBV5-5 and TRBJ1-6, with 9 bases lining up with TRBD1. The germline V gene encodes CDR1 SGHKS and CDR2 YYEKEE (reference sequence). The CDR3 length is 15 residues. With V trimmed by 1 base and J by 8 bases, 4 bases remained unmatched. The CDR3 region is CASSLRTGEDSPLHF. CDR3 nucleotide sequence: TGTGCCAGCAGCTTGCGGACAGGGGAGGATTCACCCCTCCACTTT.

The genes are TRBV7-8 and TRBJ2-7; D not certain. Trimming took off 5 bases at V and 1 base at J, with 12 bases between the two ends. This CDR3 spans 14 amino acids. The germline gives CDR1 SGHVS, CDR2 FQNEAQ. This chain's CDR3 is CASSARVGSYEQYF. The CDR3 coding sequence is TGTGCCAGCAGCGCCAGAGTCGGTTCCTACGAGCAGTACTTC.

V gene TRBV27 combines with J gene TRBJ2-7; maybe TRBD2 (5 bases). Germline lookup yields CDR1 MNHEY and CDR2 SMNVEV (reference sequence). CDR3 length: 16 amino acids. The V gene lost 5 bases and the J gene lost 0 bases, with 17 bases spanning the gap. The CDR3 protein is CASSPGSGSTSYEQYF. CDR3 bases: TGTGCCAGCAGTCCGGGGTCGGGGTCAACCTCCTACGAGCAGTACTTC.

The CDR3 is CASSNDRGANEKLFF. CDR3 nucleotides: TGTGCCAGTAGTAATGATAGAGGGGCTAATGAAAAACTGTTTTTT. The rearrangement joins TRBV19 to TRBJ1-4; possibly TRBD1 for D (5 bases). This CDR3 contains 15 residues. Germline-derived CDR1 and CDR2 are LNHDA and SQIVND (reference sequence). Trimming took 4 bases from V and 3 from J, leaving 12 bases between them.

For this clone: At one boundary the junction diverges from the germline segment, which might be a read error. The chain has TRBV27 and TRBJ2-3; D is undetermined. This CDR3 is 14 amino acids long. In germline, CDR1 is MNHEY, CDR2 SMNVEV (reference sequence). CDR3 in DNA: TGTGCCAACAGTTATTGGAGTCGCACAGATACGCAGTATTTT. Translating gives CANSYWSRTDTQYF.

The chain carries TRBV5-1 and TRBJ1-1; D is unresolved. Germline lookup yields CDR1 SGHRS and CDR2 YFSETQ. This CDR3 comprises 16 residues. The V gene lost 4 bases and the J gene lost 1 base, with 17 bases spanning the gap. CDR3 bases: TGCGCCAGCAGCCACCAAAGCCGGGGAGCGAACACTGAAGCTTTCTTT. Protein: CASSHQSRGANTEAFF.

This chain joins TRBV12-3 or TRBV12-4 and TRBJ2-1; tentatively, D is TRBD2 (6 bases). Trimming took 5 bases from V and 6 from J, leaving 11 bases between them. The length of the CDR3 is 13 residues. CDR3 residues: CASSQDYPNEQFF. In nucleotides, the CDR3 is TGTGCCAGCAGTCAGGACTATCCCAATGAGCAGTTCTTC.

This chain uses TRBV5-6 with TRBJ1-1; D is unresolved. Trimming took off 2 bases at V and 3 bases at J, with 11 bases between the two ends. There are 14 residues in the CDR3. CDR1 is SGHDT and CDR2 is YYEEEE in the germline V gene. CDR3: CASSFWAGDTEAFF. The DNA for the CDR3 is TGTGCCAGCAGCTTTTGGGCCGGGGACACTGAAGCTTTCTTT.

The chain combines TRBV9 with TRBJ2-5; D is ambiguous. This CDR3 contains 13 residues. The ends were cut back, 1 base at V and 1 base at J, with 5 bases in the middle. Germline loops: CDR1 SGDLS, CDR2 YYNGEE. The CDR3: CASSVTVQETQYF. CDR3 nucleotide sequence: TGTGCCAGCAGCGTAACTGTCCAAGAGACCCAGTACTTC.

V gene TRBV5-8 combines with J gene TRBJ1-1, with TRBD1 as a possible D gene (5 bases). The CDR3 length is 14 residues. Trimming removed 0 bases at V and 3 bases at J, with 9 bases between. CDR1 and CDR2 from the germline V gene are SGHTS and YDEGEE. CDR3 protein: CASSLGGADTEAFF. The CDR3 nucleotides are TGTGCCAGCAGCTTGGGAGGGGCGGACACTGAAGCTTTCTTT.

J is TRBJ1-1 and V is TRBV7-9; maybe TRBD1 (5 bases). Per germline, CDR1 SEHNR and CDR2 FQNEAQ (reference sequence). The V end lost 10 bases, the J end lost 1 base, and 10 bases lay between the germline ends. The CDR3 length is 12 residues. CDR3 sequence reads: CAIRDGNTEAFF. DNA of the CDR3: TGTGCCATTAGGGACGGGAACACTGAAGCTTTCTTT.

The genes are TRBV11-2 and TRBJ2-7, with 8 bases identical to TRBD2. The germline gives CDR1 SGHAT, CDR2 FQNNGV. The CDR3 has 12 amino acids. The J segment lost 6 bases and the V segment lost 7 bases, leaving 5 bases of the junction unmatched. The CDR3 loop reads CASTNAGGEQYF. The CDR3 DNA is TGTGCCAGCACCAATGCGGGGGGCGAGCAGTACTTC. Using reference TRBV11-2 and TRBJ2-7 for the parts outside the CDR3, the full variable domain is EAGVAQSPRYKIIEKRQSVAFWCNPISGHATLYWYQQILGQGPKLLIQFQNNGVVDDSQLPKDRFSAERLKGVDSTLKIQPAKLEDSAVYLCASTNAGGEQYFGPGTRLTVT.

The CDR3 sequence is CASSISGAFGSRPMDTIYF. The CDR3 DNA is TGTGCCAGTAGTATTTCGGGGGCTTTCGGGTCGCGACCGATGGACACCATATATTTT. This chain joins TRBV19 and TRBJ1-3; TRBD1 is a possible D gene (6 bases). This CDR3 region has 19 residues. Trimming stripped 3 bases from V and 8 bases from J, with 29 bases between. Looked up from germline, CDR1 is LNHDA and CDR2 is SQIVND (reference sequence).

This rearrangement joins TRBV2 to TRBJ2-5; D unresolved. The CDR3 has 10 amino acids. CDR1 SNHLY and CDR2 FYNNEI come from the germline V gene. The V end was cut by 8 bases, the J end by 5 bases, with 6 bases between. The CDR3 bases are TGTGCCAGCTCTCAGGAGACCCAGTACTTC. It codes for CASSQETQYF. Drawing the rest from reference TRBV2 and TRBJ2-5, the complete variable domain is EPEVTQTPSHQVTQMGQEVILRCVPISNHLYFYWYRQILGQKVEFLVSFYNNEISEKSEIFDDQFSVERPDGSNFTLKIRSTKLEDSAMYFCASSQETQYFGPGTRLLVL.

The chain combines TRBV2 with TRBJ2-7; the match to TRBD1 covers 8 bases. Trimming took 8 bases from V and 0 from J; bases not matched to a gene: 6. The germline V gene encodes CDR1 SNHLY and CDR2 FYNNEI. The CDR3 sequence is 14 residues long. The CDR3: CASEQGVSSYEQYF. DNA for the CDR3: TGTGCCAGCGAACAGGGGGTAAGCTCCTACGAGCAGTACTTC.

The chain carries TRBV27 and TRBJ2-6, with D maybe TRBD1 (5 bases). CDR3 length: 18 amino acids. The germline V gene encodes CDR1 MNHEY and CDR2 SMNVEV (reference sequence). Trimming shortened V by 1 base and J by 0 bases, and 13 bases separated the two germline ends. The CDR3 DNA is TGTGCCAGCAGTTTATTGGGGCCGCCTAGCTCTGGGGCCAACGTCCTGACTTTC. The encoded protein is CASSLLGPPSSGANVLTF.